The 8 T cell receptor beta chains listed next were all sequenced from one sample in a study of T cells expressing NK-cell markers. Each CDR3 protein gets one entry in TCRdb, which reprocessed the 5' RACE reads and gives no DNA. The sample table includes about 460,000 distinct CDR3 sequences. The sample comprised blood T cells: a sorted CD56 or NKG2C T cell subset, CD4+ or CD8+ T cells, or bulk PBMC T cells (not recorded which). These TCRs come from a woman aged 50 to 65 in good health.

This chain joins TRBV24-1 and TRBJ2-3; TCRdb's D gene call, TRBD2, goes unchecked for lack of DNA. CDR1 is KGHDR and CDR2 is SFDVKD in the germline V gene. CDR3 length: 15 amino acids. CDR3 sequence: CATSDPRGTVDTQYF.

The rearrangement uses TRBV29-1 and TRBJ2-7; as DNA is missing, the TRBD1 call by TCRdb cannot be tested. The germline V gene has CDR1 SQVTM and CDR2 ANQGSEA. The CDR3 length is 12 residues. CDR3 sequence: CSVESPTYEQYF.

The CDR3 region is CATSERDRGRMYEQFF. V is TRBV24-1 and J is TRBJ2-1; the TCRdb D gene call, TRBD1, has no DNA to confirm it. Germline V gene lookup returns CDR1 KGHDR and CDR2 SFDVKD. The CDR3 length is 16 residues.

The chain recombines TRBV5-1 with TRBJ2-5; TCRdb calls TRBD2, which cannot be checked without DNA. CDR3 length: 15 residues. Germline V lookup: CDR1 SGHRS, CDR2 YFSETQ. The CDR3 sequence: CASSLVGPNRETQYF.

This sequence joins TRBV12-3 or TRBV12-4 and TRBJ2-3. The CDR3 consists of 17 residues. The CDR3 here is CASSILRIAGAPDTQYF.

This CDR3 reads CSVEDSPGRNEQFF. The chain uses TRBV29-1 and TRBJ2-1; TCRdb picks TRBD2, but there is no DNA to check that call. Looked up from germline, CDR1 is SQVTM and CDR2 is ANQGSEA. The CDR3 spans 14 residues.

V and J are TRBV5-1 and TRBJ2-3; the D gene TCRdb calls, TRBD1, cannot be checked with no DNA. The CDR3 is 14 residues long. CDR1 and CDR2 (germline): SGHRS, YFSETQ. CDR3 region: CASSPQGSTDTQYF.

The gene calls are TRBV4-1 and TRBJ1-4; the TRBD1 assignment by TCRdb is unverifiable without DNA. Germline values: CDR1 MGHRA, CDR2 YSYEKL. The CDR3 has 17 residues. The CDR3 sequence: CASSLWGASATNEKLFF.